These 32 T cell receptor beta chains were sequenced from one sample in a study of blood T cell repertoires in COVID-19 (dated by TCRdb to about 2020). The library was produced with the immunoSEQ multiplex PCR assay. The table comes from immuneACCESS by way of TCRdb, which keeps in-frame sequences with V and J called. Part of the clones is missing from these tables; in studies checked, under half for an unresolved V gene and the rest for unknown reasons. Present in this sample are a few hundred thousand clones, over 75% of which were seen just once. The top ten clonotypes cover 7.8% of the sample. Input material: peripheral blood. These receptors all come from a woman aged 45-65 years who had recovered from COVID-19.

This chain links TRBV6-5 with TRBJ2-2, with 7 bases identical to TRBD1. The CDR3 is made up of 14 amino acids. J lost 4 bases, V lost 8 bases, and 7 bases had no gene match. Germline CDR1 reads MNHEY; CDR2 reads SVGAGI. CDR3 amino acids: CASQDRVGTGELFF. Here the CDR3 DNA reads TGTGCCAGCCAAGACAGGGTGGGCACCGGGGAGCTGTTTTTT.

V and J are TRBV5-1 and TRBJ1-6, with no clear D. CDR3 size: 15 residues. From germline, CDR1 is SGHRS and CDR2 YFSETQ. V was clipped by 5 bases and J by 0 bases, with 9 bases between them. Written as DNA, the CDR3 is TGCGCCAGCAGGGACTGGAGCTCCTATAATTCACCCCTCCACTTT. Residues: CASRDWSSYNSPLHF.

This chain uses TRBV19 with TRBJ2-7; tentatively, D is TRBD2 (6 bases). V shed 1 base and J shed 5 bases, with 12 bases lying between them. Germline V lookup: CDR1 LNHDA, CDR2 SQIVND (reference sequence). CDR3 size: 14 residues. DNA for the CDR3: TGTGCCAGTAGTATAGCGGGAGCCTCGGACGAGCAGTACTTC. It is translated as CASSIAGASDEQYF.

The chain combines TRBV5-6 with TRBJ1-2; D not certain. V shed 2 bases and J shed 3 bases, with 8 bases lying between them. Germline V gene data show CDR1 as SGHDT and CDR2 as YYEEEE. The CDR3 length is 13 residues. The CDR3 sequence: CASSLGGDYGYTF. The CDR3 bases are TGTGCCAGCAGCTTAGGAGGAGACTATGGCTACACCTTC.

The J gene is TRBJ2-7, the V gene TRBV5-6; TRBD1 matches 7 bases. The CDR3 runs to 14 residues. Unmatched junction bases numbered 3, after V lost 0 bases and J lost 3 bases. Germline lookup yields CDR1 SGHDT and CDR2 YYEEEE. Here the CDR3 reads CASSLGRGHYEQYF. In DNA, the CDR3 is TGTGCCAGCAGCTTGGGAAGGGGGCACTACGAGCAGTACTTC.

The J gene is TRBJ2-7, the V gene TRBV28, with a possible D match to TRBD2 (5 bases). Germline-derived CDR1 and CDR2 are MDHEN and SYDVKM. The CDR3 loop spans 14 amino acids. Trimming cost V 6 bases and J 2 bases, with 14 bases left between them. CDR3 amino acids: CASRKGSFAYEQYF. The CDR3, as DNA: TGTGCCAGCAGGAAAGGGAGTTTCGCCTACGAGCAGTACTTC.

The J gene is TRBJ2-2, the V gene TRBV27; D may be TRBD2 (5 bases). Trimming cost V 5 bases and J 6 bases, with 10 bases left between them. The germline V gene encodes CDR1 MNHEY and CDR2 SMNVEV (reference sequence). This CDR3 has 13 residues. The CDR3 sequence is CASSRTRAGELFF. The DNA of the CDR3 is TGTGCCAGCAGTCGGACGCGGGCCGGGGAGCTGTTTTTT.

The J gene is TRBJ2-7, the V gene TRBV10-3, with 7 bases identical to TRBD2. This CDR3 comprises 16 residues. Trimming at V came to 7 bases and at J to 1 base, leaving 13 bases not matched to a gene. Germline CDR1 reads ENHRY; CDR2 reads SYGVKD. The CDR3 loop is CAITKTGLRESYEQYF. The CDR3 nucleotides read TGTGCCATCACTAAAACGGGACTACGAGAGTCCTACGAGCAGTACTTC.

This clone appeared a single time. The chain couples TRBV28 to TRBJ2-4, with 10 bases identical to TRBD1. Trimming took 6 bases from V and 7 from J; bases not matched to a gene: 3. Looked up from germline, CDR1 is MDHEN and CDR2 is SYDVKM. This CDR3 is built from 13 residues. CDR3 DNA sequence: TGTGCCAGCAGCAGACAGGGGGCCAACATTCAGTACTTC. It encodes CASSRQGANIQYF.

The chain joins TRBV7-9 to TRBJ2-2, with 9 bases identical to TRBD1. Germline CDR1 is SEHNR and CDR2 is FQNEAQ (reference sequence). This CDR3 region has 14 residues. V was clipped by 7 bases and J by 4 bases; unmatched bases: 4. CDR3 sequence: CASMTGGSTGELFF. The CDR3 bases are TGTGCCAGCATGACAGGGGGAAGCACCGGGGAGCTGTTTTTT.

The V and J genes are TRBV6-5 and TRBJ1-5, with D maybe TRBD1 (5 bases). CDR3 size: 14 residues. CDR1 is MNHEY, CDR2 SVGAGI, per germline. The ends were cut back, 6 bases at V and 0 bases at J, with 9 bases in the middle. CDR3 in amino acids: CASRPTASNQPQHF. As DNA, the CDR3 is TGTGCCAGCAGACCGACAGCTAGCAATCAGCCCCAGCATTTT.

As DNA, the CDR3 is TGTGCCAGCGGCGTTAGAGGCGGCACTGAAGCTTTCTTT. Translated, it gives CASGVRGGTEAFF. J is TRBJ1-1 and V is TRBV11-2; D gene uncertain. The CDR3 length is 13 residues. The V gene lost 8 bases and the J gene lost 4 bases, with 14 bases spanning the gap. The germline CDR1 and CDR2 sequences are SGHAT and FQNNGV.

The chain has TRBV5-5 and TRBJ2-3, with D possibly matching TRBD1 (6 bases). Germline-derived CDR1 and CDR2 are SGHKS and YYEKEE (reference sequence). CDR3 length: 16 residues. With 2 bases removed from V and 1 base from J, the gap between germline ends came to 14 bases. CDR3 residues: CASSLTTGIGTDTQYF. Written as DNA, the CDR3 is TGTGCCAGCAGCTTAACCACAGGGATCGGCACAGATACGCAGTATTTT.

V gene TRBV6-5 combines with J gene TRBJ2-4; 9 bases match TRBD1. This CDR3 contains 13 residues. CDR1 MNHEY and CDR2 SVGAGI come from the germline V gene. V lost 8 bases, J lost 8 bases, and 7 bases stayed unmatched. The DNA for the CDR3 is TGTGCCAGCGATGACAGGGGGAGTTACATTCAGTACTTC. It encodes CASDDRGSYIQYF.

The chain is built from TRBV18 and TRBJ1-2, with 8 positions matching TRBD1. The germline gives CDR1 KGHSH, CDR2 LQKENI. The CDR3 is 14 amino acids. V was clipped by 2 bases and J by 6 bases; unmatched bases: 5. The CDR3 sequence is CASSPGTGANGYTF. The DNA of the CDR3 is TGTGCCAGCTCACCAGGGACAGGAGCAAATGGCTACACCTTC.

This clone was seen once. The rearrangement links TRBV28 to TRBJ1-4, with TRBD1 identical over 7 bases. CDR3 size: 14 residues. V was pared by 4 bases and J by 5 bases, with 4 bases of the junction left unmatched. Germline CDR1 MDHEN, CDR2 SYDVKM. CDR3 residues: CASSSGTVNEKLFF. The DNA for the CDR3 is TGTGCCAGCAGTTCCGGGACAGTGAATGAAAAACTGTTTTTT. Drawing the rest from reference TRBV28 and TRBJ1-4, the complete variable domain is DVKVTQSSRYLVKRTGEKVFLECVQDMDHENMFWYRQDPGLGLRLIYFSYDVKMKEKGDIPEGYSVSREKKERFSLILESASTNQTSMYLCASSSGTVNEKLFFGSGTQLSVL.

V and J are TRBV18 and TRBJ2-5; a possible D gene is TRBD1 (5 bases). Between the trimmed V and J ends, which lost 8 bases and 2 bases, there was a span of 9 bases. The CDR3 spans 12 residues. Germline V gene sequence: CDR1 KGHSH, CDR2 LQKENI. CDR3 DNA sequence: TGTGCCAGCACTGACAGTCAAGAGACCCAGTACTTC. Translated: CASTDSQETQYF.

V and J are TRBV5-1 and TRBJ2-5; a possible D gene is TRBD1 (6 bases). CDR1 SGHRS and CDR2 YFSETQ come from the germline V gene. V lost 4 bases and J lost 5, with 18 bases in between. The CDR3 is made up of 15 amino acids. The CDR3 sequence is CASSGSTGLGETQYF. CDR3 sequence (DNA): TGCGCCAGCAGCGGCAGTACAGGGTTGGGGGAGACCCAGTACTTC.

CDR3 nucleotide sequence: TGTGCCAGCAGCTTAGGATGGGACAGGGCGGTCCATACGCAGTATTTT. It is translated as CASSLGWDRAVHTQYF. This chain links TRBV11-2 with TRBJ2-3, with TRBD1 matching 9 bases. Trimming removed 1 base from V and 7 bases from J; junction bases left unmatched: 9. Germline CDR1 and CDR2: SGHAT and FQNNGV. The CDR3 is 16 amino acids.

This chain joins TRBV4-3 and TRBJ2-5; tentatively, D is TRBD1 (5 bases). The CDR3 has 17 residues. V gave up 1 base and J gave up 5 bases, with 20 bases separating them. CDR1 is LGHNA and CDR2 is YSLEER in the germline V gene. CDR3 in amino acids: CASSQVDIRESSETQYF. The CDR3 DNA reads as TGCGCCAGCAGCCAAGTAGATATCAGGGAAAGTTCGGAGACCCAGTACTTC.

The rearrangement joins TRBV3-1 (or the pseudogene TRBV3-2) to TRBJ2-7; 8 bases map to TRBD1. Germline-derived CDR1 and CDR2 are LGHDT and YNNKEL (reference sequence). Trimming at V came to 4 bases and at J to 2 bases, leaving 7 bases not matched to a gene. The CDR3 totals 15 residues. CDR3 coding DNA: TGTGCCAGCAGCCTTGGACAGGGAGGAACCTACGAGCAGTACTTC. It specifies CASSLGQGGTYEQYF.

This chain uses TRBV7-9 with TRBJ1-1; unclear D gene. The CDR3 has 14 residues. Per germline, CDR1 SEHNR and CDR2 FQNEAQ (reference sequence). V dropped 0 bases and J dropped 0 bases, with 5 bases sitting between them. CDR3 region: CASSLALLNTEAFF. The CDR3 DNA sequence: TGTGCCAGCAGCTTAGCACTGTTGAACACTGAAGCTTTCTTT. The whole variable domain, filled in from reference TRBV7-9 and TRBJ1-1, reads DTGVSQNPRHKITKRGQNVTFRCDPISEHNRLYWYRQTLGQGPEFLTYFQNEAQLEKSRLLSDRFSAERPKGSFSTLEIQRTEQGDSAMYLCASSLALLNTEAFFGQGTRLTVV.

The chain employs TRBV7-8 and TRBJ1-2, with D unresolved. Germline V CDR1 and CDR2: SGHVS, FQNEAQ. The V and J ends lost 1 base and 4 bases respectively, with 10 bases between them. CDR3 length: 14 residues. The CDR3: CASSLEHSLYGYTF. CDR3 nucleotide sequence: TGTGCCAGCAGCTTAGAACACAGTCTCTATGGCTACACCTTC.

This clone was seen only once. The chain carries TRBV19 and TRBJ2-1; TRBD2 matches 8 bases. The CDR3 length is 12 residues. With V trimmed by 5 bases and J by 12 bases, 6 bases remained unmatched. Germline CDR1 is LNHDA and CDR2 is SQIVND (reference sequence). The CDR3 region has the DNA TGTGCCAGTAGTCCTAAAAGCGGGAGGCAGTTCTTC. Translated, it gives CASSPKSGRQFF.

The V and J genes are TRBV6-1 and TRBJ1-1; TRBD1 matches at 8 bases. V was clipped by 1 base and J by 6 bases; unmatched bases: 7. The CDR3 contains 15 residues. From germline, CDR1 is MNHNS and CDR2 SASEGT. CDR3 loop: CASSEEWTGWAEAFF. CDR3 DNA: TGTGCCAGCAGTGAAGAGTGGACAGGGTGGGCTGAAGCTTTCTTT.

This chain links TRBV28 with TRBJ2-3; perhaps TRBD1 as D (7 bases). V gave up 5 bases and J gave up 2 bases, with 17 bases separating them. Germline V gene lookup returns CDR1 MDHEN and CDR2 SYDVKM. The CDR3 consists of 16 residues. CDR3 DNA sequence: TGTGCCAGCAGTCCACGGACAGGAGGGTACACAGATACGCAGTATTTT. Translating it yields CASSPRTGGYTDTQYF.

This rearrangement joins TRBV6-5 to TRBJ1-4; D is unclear. Germline CDR1 MNHEY, CDR2 SVGAGI. Trimming stripped 0 bases from V and 7 bases from J, with 12 bases between. This CDR3 region has 15 residues. CDR3 in amino acids: CASSYSIRVGEKLFF. The CDR3 coding sequence is TGTGCCAGCAGTTACTCGATACGCGTCGGTGAAAAACTGTTTTTT.

The CDR3 DNA sequence: TGTGCCAGCAGTGAATTACAGACCTCTGGAAACACCATATATTTT. Protein product: CASSELQTSGNTIYF. V gene TRBV2 combines with J gene TRBJ1-3; D call uncertain. V was trimmed by 2 bases and J by 0 bases, leaving 8 bases between them. Germline CDR1 and CDR2: SNHLY and FYNNEI. The CDR3 covers 15 residues.

The V call is TRBV15, the J call TRBJ1-2; the match to TRBD1 covers 9 bases. This CDR3 spans 15 amino acids. Germline values: CDR1 LNHNV, CDR2 YYDKDF (reference sequence). V dropped 3 bases and J dropped 7; count of bases not matched to a gene: 9. Here the CDR3 DNA reads TGTGCCACCAGCAGGAAGGACAGGGGAGCTGTTGGCTACACCTTC. Translation gives CATSRKDRGAVGYTF.

This clone was counted once. The CDR3 sequence: CASKAITDQPQHF. The CDR3 region has the DNA TGTGCCAGTAAAGCCATTACGGATCAGCCCCAGCATTTT. J is TRBJ1-5 and V is TRBV2, with no clear D. Germline V gene sequence: CDR1 SNHLY, CDR2 FYNNEI. The CDR3 loop spans 13 amino acids. Trimming pared 9 bases from V and 5 bases from J, leaving 14 bases between.

This sequence joins TRBV30 and TRBJ2-1; 8 bases are a match to TRBD2. Looked up from germline, CDR1 is GTSNPN and CDR2 is SVGIG (reference sequence). The V and J ends lost 6 bases and 5 bases, in that order; junction bases with no gene match: 9. The CDR3 is made up of 14 amino acids. CDR3 coding DNA: TGTGCCTGCAGCCCGGGGGGGTTGGACAATGAGCAGTTCTTC. Translation: CACSPGGLDNEQFF.

This sequence joins TRBV29-1 and TRBJ2-2; TRBD1 is a possible D gene (5 bases). Germline CDR1 SQVTM, CDR2 ANQGSEA. Trimming took 7 bases from V and 3 from J, leaving 18 bases between them. The CDR3 runs 15 residues. This CDR3 reads CSAIGAAPDTGELFF. Here the CDR3 DNA reads TGCAGCGCCATTGGGGCAGCTCCGGACACCGGGGAGCTGTTTTTT.